The 28 T cell receptor beta chains listed next were all sequenced from one sample in a study of CD8 T cells in Susac syndrome. Random hexamers were used to reverse transcribe roughly 0.5 to 1 ug of RNA. MiXCR, run by TCRdb on the immunoSEQ multiplex PCR reads, gives a single entry per CDR3 protein. The table records 150,000 to 250,000 distinct CDR3 sequences, nearly 95% of them present only once. Sequencing was done on a sample of CD4+ T cells from PBMCs. The receptors stem from a human donor with multiple sclerosis.

The chain joins TRBV27 to TRBJ2-3; D might be TRBD2 (5 bases). The CDR3 has 14 amino acids. The germline V and J ends were trimmed by 2 bases and 2 bases, with 8 bases remaining between them. Germline V gene lookup returns CDR1 MNHEY and CDR2 SMNVEV (reference sequence). CDR3 region: CASSLDYYTDTQYF. CDR3 DNA: TGTGCCAGCAGTTTAGACTACTACACAGATACGCAGTATTTT.

CDR3 DNA: TGTGCCAGCGGAGGGAATTCCGCCTACGAGCAGTACTTC. The encoded protein is CASGGNSAYEQYF. This chain links TRBV27 with TRBJ2-7; D may be TRBD2 (6 bases). This CDR3 has 13 amino acids. V dropped 8 bases and J dropped 2 bases, with 13 bases sitting between them. Germline V gene data show CDR1 as MNHEY and CDR2 as SMNVEV (reference sequence).

The J gene is TRBJ1-5, the V gene TRBV6-1, with unresolved D. The germline V gene has CDR1 MNHNS and CDR2 SASEGT. The CDR3 is made up of 14 amino acids. The germline V and J ends were trimmed by 1 base and 6 bases, with 10 bases remaining between them. CDR3 amino acids: CASSEVGVGQPQHF. CDR3 nucleotide sequence: TGTGCCAGCAGTGAAGTCGGGGTAGGTCAGCCCCAGCATTTT.

The genes are TRBV4-2 and TRBJ1-2; TRBD1 is a possible D gene (5 bases). There are 12 residues in the CDR3. The V end was cut by 10 bases, the J end by 3 bases, with 12 bases between. Per germline, CDR1 LGHNA and CDR2 YNFKEQ. Here the CDR3 DNA reads TGTGCCACTTCGAGCAGGGACTATGGCTACACCTTC. Encoded protein: CATSSRDYGYTF.

A few counts support this clonotype. One end of the junction is discordant with germline, which a read error may explain. V usage is TRBV5-1 and J usage is TRBJ2-1; D ambiguous. The germline V gene has CDR1 SGHRS and CDR2 YFSETQ. The length of the CDR3 is 13 residues. The CDR3 bases are TGTGCCAGCAGCTTAGGCACCTACAATGAGCAGTTCTTC. Its translation: CASSLGTYNEQFF.

The chain is built from TRBV7-3 and TRBJ1-1; D remains ambiguous. The V and J ends lost 1 base and 1 base respectively, with 7 bases between them. Germline V gives CDR1 SGHTA, CDR2 FQGTGA. The CDR3 contains 14 residues. Written as DNA, the CDR3 is TGTGCCAGCAGCTTAAGTCGGTCGAACACTGAAGCTTTCTTT. This gives the protein CASSLSRSNTEAFF.

This clonotype has only one observation. The chain joins TRBV7-8 to TRBJ2-5, with TRBD1 identical over 10 bases. This CDR3 region has 15 residues. Germline CDR1 and CDR2: SGHVS and FQNEAQ. With 5 bases clipped from V and 1 base from J, the junction kept 4 bases outside the gene matches. CDR3 DNA: TGTGCCAGCAGCGTCGGGACAGGGGCCCAAGAGACCCAGTACTTC. Protein product: CASSVGTGAQETQYF.

This rearrangement joins TRBV30 to TRBJ1-5; D gene uncertain. Germline CDR1 and CDR2: GTSNPN and SVGIG (reference sequence). V lost 4 bases and J lost 10, with 14 bases in between. This CDR3 is built from 12 residues. This chain's CDR3 is CAWTAAKGPQHF. DNA of the CDR3: TGTGCCTGGACAGCCGCAAAAGGACCCCAGCATTTT.

The chain carries TRBV20-1 and TRBJ2-7; TRBD1 agrees at 8 bases. The germline V gene has CDR1 DFQATT and CDR2 SNEGSKA (reference sequence). The CDR3 runs 14 residues. V lost 3 bases, J lost 1 base, and 5 bases stayed unmatched. Here the CDR3 DNA reads TGCAGTGCTAGTGGGGACAGGCCATCCTACGAGCAGTACTTC. It encodes CSASGDRPSYEQYF.

The chain recombines TRBV27 with TRBJ1-1; maybe TRBD1 (5 bases). The CDR3 length is 15 residues. Trimming cost V 5 bases and J 4 bases, with 17 bases left between them. The germline gives CDR1 MNHEY, CDR2 SMNVEV (reference sequence). The CDR3 protein is CASSPLEGQVTEAFF. The CDR3 bases are TGTGCCAGCAGTCCACTCGAGGGGCAGGTCACTGAAGCTTTCTTT.

This chain links TRBV6-5 with TRBJ1-2; no clear D gene. Trimming left V 2 bases short and J 8 bases short, with 12 bases between. Germline CDR1 and CDR2: MNHEY and SVGAGI. This CDR3 contains 13 residues. The CDR3, as DNA: TGTGCCAGCAGTTACCTGATGCTGGGGGGCTACACCTTC. This translates into CASSYLMLGGYTF.

The V and J genes are TRBV29-1 and TRBJ1-1; D perhaps matches TRBD1 (5 bases). The V end lost 4 bases, the J end lost 0 bases, and 12 bases lay between the germline ends. Per germline, CDR1 SQVTM and CDR2 ANQGSEA. The CDR3 is 14 amino acids. The CDR3: CSVARTDMNTEAFF. As DNA, the CDR3 is TGCAGCGTTGCTAGGACGGACATGAACACTGAAGCTTTCTTT.

The chain links TRBV3-1 to TRBJ1-2; D is unclear. The V gene's germline CDR1 is LGHDT and CDR2 YNNKEL (reference sequence). V was clipped by 4 bases and J by 5 bases, with 8 bases between them. The CDR3 extends over 12 amino acids. In DNA form, the CDR3 reads TGTGCCAGCAGCCTTTCGTCGTATGGCTACACCTTC. Its translation is CASSLSSYGYTF.

This clonotype came up once. The chain has TRBV11-2 and TRBJ2-7; no definite D call. In germline, CDR1 is SGHAT, CDR2 FQNNGV. V lost 2 bases and J lost 5, with 10 bases in between. The CDR3 runs to 13 residues. The CDR3 coding sequence is TGTGCCAGCAGCTTAAATAGGGTCAACGAGCAGTACTTC. This gives the protein CASSLNRVNEQYF.

The genes are TRBV2 and TRBJ2-2, with D unclear. The germline CDR1 and CDR2 sequences are SNHLY and FYNNEI. V was cut by 5 bases and J by 8 bases, with 9 bases left in between. CDR3 size: 12 residues. CDR3 DNA: TGTGCCAGCAGTCCACCCGGGGGGGAGCTGTTTTTT. As protein: CASSPPGGELFF.

The chain combines TRBV20-1 with TRBJ1-5, with D possibly matching TRBD1 (6 bases). The CDR3 is 13 residues long. Trimming removed 6 bases at V and 3 bases at J, with 12 bases between. Germline loops: CDR1 DFQATT, CDR2 SNEGSKA (reference sequence). Written as DNA, the CDR3 is TGCAGTGCCTCTACAGGGATCAATCAGCCCCAGCATTTT. The encoded protein is CSASTGINQPQHF.

Here the CDR3 reads CASSSYPQGADEQFF. In nucleotides, the CDR3 is TGTGCCAGCAGCTCCTACCCACAGGGGGCCGATGAGCAGTTCTTC. This chain links TRBV11-2 with TRBJ2-1; 9 positions match TRBD1. The CDR3 covers 15 residues. Germline CDR1 and CDR2: SGHAT and FQNNGV. J lost 8 bases, V lost 4 bases, and 9 bases had no gene match.

The chain joins TRBV7-9 to TRBJ2-7; unclear D gene. Per germline, CDR1 SEHNR and CDR2 FQNEAQ (reference sequence). V was trimmed by 0 bases and J by 4 bases, leaving 7 bases between them. This CDR3 has 13 amino acids. The CDR3 DNA reads as TGTGCCAGCAGCTTAGCGGCCTTTTACGAGCAGTACTTC. Its protein product is CASSLAAFYEQYF.

The chain is built from TRBV30 and TRBJ2-3; the match to TRBD2 covers 14 bases. V lost 0 bases and J lost 4; bases outside the gene matches: 0. The CDR3 is 15 residues long. Germline V gene lookup returns CDR1 GTSNPN and CDR2 SVGIG (reference sequence). This chain's CDR3 is CAWSVTSGGADTQYF. CDR3 sequence (DNA): TGTGCCTGGAGTGTGACTAGCGGGGGGGCAGATACGCAGTATTTT. Looking up the rest from reference TRBV30 and TRBJ2-3 gives the full variable domain: SQTIHQWPATLVQPVGSPLSLECTVEGTSNPNLYWYRQAAGRGLQLLFYSVGIGQISSEVPQNLSASRPQDRQFILSSKKLLLSDSGFYLCAWSVTSGGADTQYFGPGTRLTVL.

This chain joins TRBV20-1 and TRBJ2-3; D perhaps matches TRBD2 (5 bases). Germline values: CDR1 DFQATT, CDR2 SNEGSKA (reference sequence). Trimming removed 6 bases at V and 5 bases at J, with 12 bases between. The CDR3 sequence is 12 residues long. The CDR3 bases are TGCAGTGCCGCTAACCGGGGAGATACGCAGTATTTT. Its translation: CSAANRGDTQYF.

This rearrangement joins TRBV19 to TRBJ2-2, with a weak D call TRBD1 (5 bases). V dropped 3 bases and J dropped 4 bases, with 9 bases sitting between them. The CDR3 is 14 residues long. Germline CDR1 and CDR2: LNHDA and SQIVND (reference sequence). The CDR3 spells CASSIKGSTGELFF. DNA for the CDR3: TGTGCCAGTAGTATCAAGGGGTCCACCGGGGAGCTGTTTTTT. The complete variable domain, with remaining parts taken from reference TRBV19 and TRBJ2-2, reads DGGITQSPKYLFRKEGQNVTLSCEQNLNHDAMYWYRQDPGQGLRLIYYSQIVNDFQKGDIAEGYSVSREKKESFPLTVTSAQKNPTAFYLCASSIKGSTGELFFGEGSRLTVL.

The J gene is TRBJ1-2, the V gene TRBV5-6; D call uncertain. The V end was cut by 0 bases, the J end by 12 bases, with 18 bases between. Germline V gives CDR1 SGHDT, CDR2 YYEEEE. This CDR3 has 14 amino acids. CDR3 region: CASSLVALSQSHTF. In DNA form, the CDR3 reads TGTGCCAGCAGCTTGGTGGCCCTCTCCCAGTCCCACACCTTC.

This clonotype was seen only a few times. The genes are TRBV30 and TRBJ2-1; weak D call: TRBD2 (6 bases). The CDR3 loop spans 16 amino acids. Germline-derived CDR1 and CDR2 are GTSNPN and SVGIG (reference sequence). V lost 3 bases and J lost 1, with 16 bases in between. The chain's CDR3 is CAWRRGRAGSYNEQFF. CDR3 bases: TGTGCCTGGAGGCGGGGTCGGGCAGGGTCCTACAATGAGCAGTTCTTC.

This chain uses TRBV20-1 with TRBJ1-5; D remains ambiguous. CDR3 length: 12 amino acids. Per germline, CDR1 DFQATT and CDR2 SNEGSKA (reference sequence). V was cut by 6 bases and J by 11 bases, with 17 bases left in between. CDR3 nucleotides: TGCAGTGCAACGGCTTCGGGAGAGACCCAGCATTTT. Protein: CSATASGETQHF.

The rearrangement links TRBV29-1 to TRBJ2-7; D is perhaps TRBD2 (6 bases). CDR1 SQVTM and CDR2 ANQGSEA come from the germline V gene. CDR3 length equals 14 residues. The V end lost 5 bases, the J end lost 4 bases, and 18 bases lay between the germline ends. The CDR3 loop is CSVRRDSETYEQYF. Here the CDR3 DNA reads TGCAGCGTTCGCCGGGACTCAGAAACGTACGAGCAGTACTTC.

This sequence joins TRBV12-3 or TRBV12-4 and TRBJ2-7, with D unresolved. The CDR3 length is 12 residues. V was pared by 3 bases and J by 5 bases, with 8 bases between. CDR3 sequence reads: CASSLNRDEQYF. The CDR3 DNA reads TGTGCCAGCAGTTTGAACCGGGACGAGCAGTACTTC.

The genes are TRBV9 and TRBJ2-7; 7 nucleotides line up with TRBD2. The germline gives CDR1 SGDLS, CDR2 YYNGEE. The V segment lost 2 bases and the J segment 3 bases; nucleotides outside the gene matches: 8. This CDR3 contains 15 residues. Here the CDR3 DNA reads TGTGCCAGCAGCGTTACAGCGGGGACGTACTACGAGCAGTACTTC. This gives the protein CASSVTAGTYYEQYF.

CDR3 coding DNA: TGTGCCAGCAGTGAAAAGCTCGGGACAGCCACAGATACGCAGTATTTT. Translated: CASSEKLGTATDTQYF. The V gene is TRBV6-1, the J gene TRBJ2-3; 7 bases align to TRBD1. Germline CDR1 reads MNHNS; CDR2 reads SASEGT. Losses at the gene ends were 2 bases for V and 2 bases for J; bases not matched to a gene: 7. The CDR3 spans 16 residues.